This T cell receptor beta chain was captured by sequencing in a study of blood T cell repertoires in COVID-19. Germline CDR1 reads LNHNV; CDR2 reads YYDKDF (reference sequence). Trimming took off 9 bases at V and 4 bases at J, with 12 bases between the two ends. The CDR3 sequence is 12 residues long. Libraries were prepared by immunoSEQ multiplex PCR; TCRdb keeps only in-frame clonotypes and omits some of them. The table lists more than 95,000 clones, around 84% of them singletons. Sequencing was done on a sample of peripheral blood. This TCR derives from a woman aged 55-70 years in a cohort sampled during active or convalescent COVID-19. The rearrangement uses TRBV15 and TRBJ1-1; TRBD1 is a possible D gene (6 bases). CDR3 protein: CATKTGRTEAFF. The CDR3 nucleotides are TGTGCCACAAAGACAGGTCGCACTGAAGCTTTCTTT.